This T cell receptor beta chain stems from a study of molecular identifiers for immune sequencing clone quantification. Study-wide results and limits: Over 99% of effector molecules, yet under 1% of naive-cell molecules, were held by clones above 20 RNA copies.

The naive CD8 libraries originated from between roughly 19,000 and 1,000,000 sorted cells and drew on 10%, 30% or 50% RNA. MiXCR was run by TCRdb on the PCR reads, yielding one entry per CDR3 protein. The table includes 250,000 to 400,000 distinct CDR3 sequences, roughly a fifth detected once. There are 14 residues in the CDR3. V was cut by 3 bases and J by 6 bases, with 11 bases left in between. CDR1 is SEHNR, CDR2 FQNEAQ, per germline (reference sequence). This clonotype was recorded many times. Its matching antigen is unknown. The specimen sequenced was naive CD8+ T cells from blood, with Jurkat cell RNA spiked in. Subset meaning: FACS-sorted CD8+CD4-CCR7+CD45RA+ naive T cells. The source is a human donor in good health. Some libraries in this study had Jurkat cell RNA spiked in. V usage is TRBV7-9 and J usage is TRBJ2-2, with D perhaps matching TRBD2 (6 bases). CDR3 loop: CASSFAGEAGELFF. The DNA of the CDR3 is TGTGCCAGCAGCTTCGCCGGGGAGGCCGGGGAGCTGTTTTTT.